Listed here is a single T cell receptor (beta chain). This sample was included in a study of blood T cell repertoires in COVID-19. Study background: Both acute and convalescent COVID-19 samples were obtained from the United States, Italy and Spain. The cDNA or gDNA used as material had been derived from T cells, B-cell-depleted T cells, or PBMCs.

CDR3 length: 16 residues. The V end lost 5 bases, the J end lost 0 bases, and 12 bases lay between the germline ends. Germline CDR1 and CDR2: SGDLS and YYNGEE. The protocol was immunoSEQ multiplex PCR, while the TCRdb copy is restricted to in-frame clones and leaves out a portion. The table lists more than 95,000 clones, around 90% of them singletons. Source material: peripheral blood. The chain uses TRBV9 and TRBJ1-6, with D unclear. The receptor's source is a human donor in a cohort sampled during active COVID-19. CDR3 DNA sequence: TGTGCCAGCAGAGACTCCCGGAGCTCCTATAATTCACCCCTCCACTTT. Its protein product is CASRDSRSSYNSPLHF.